The 28 T cell receptor beta chains in this list originate from one sample, sequenced in a study of T cells in localized non-small cell lung cancer (dated by TCRdb to between 2020 and 2021). The library was made by the immunoSEQ multiplex PCR assay. This is the immuneACCESS table as TCRdb keeps it, with only in-frame sequences that have V and J called. A part of the clones is gone; compared with another copy, unresolved V genes explain less than half, and the rest is unexplained. In this sample the table shows just under 35,000 clones, approximately 90% of which occur a single time. The top ten hold 10% to 15% of the sample. This specimen consisted of peripheral blood mononuclear cells, obtained before any cancer treatment. The receptor source for this set is a female donor aged 60 or older with stage II lung adenocarcinoma.

V gene TRBV29-1 combines with J gene TRBJ1-4; D perhaps matches TRBD1 (5 bases). V was cut by 1 base and J by 5 bases, with 11 bases left in between. This CDR3 comprises 14 residues. CDR1 SQVTM and CDR2 ANQGSEA come from the germline V gene. CDR3 residues: CSVEGSGGNEKLFF. DNA of the CDR3: TGCAGCGTTGAAGGGTCCGGGGGAAATGAAAAACTGTTTTTT. Full variable domain (rest looked up from reference TRBV29-1 and TRBJ1-4): SAVISQKPSRDICQRGTSLTIQCQVDSQVTMMFWYRQQPGQSLTLIATANQGSEATYESGFVIDKFPISRPNLTFSTLTVSNMSPEDSSIYLCSVEGSGGNEKLFFGSGTQLSVL.

The rearrangement links TRBV28 to TRBJ1-2; D perhaps matches TRBD1 (5 bases). V lost 5 bases, J lost 4 bases, and 20 bases lay in between. Germline lookup yields CDR1 MDHEN and CDR2 SYDVKM. CDR3 size: 16 residues. The DNA for the CDR3 is TGTGCCAGCAGTATCCTAGGAGGGGCGCGGGTCTATGGCTACACCTTC. Translated: CASSILGGARVYGYTF.

This rearrangement joins TRBV2 to TRBJ2-3; D is perhaps TRBD1 or TRBD2 (7 bases each). The ends were cut back, 6 bases at V and 6 bases at J, with 19 bases in the middle. Germline loops: CDR1 SNHLY, CDR2 FYNNEI. The CDR3 extends over 15 amino acids. The CDR3 sequence is CASSLPGGRGDTQYF. In nucleotides, the CDR3 is TGTGCCAGCAGCCTTCCAGGGGGGCGGGGGGATACGCAGTATTTT.

The rearrangement uses TRBV5-5 and TRBJ2-7, with 10 nucleotides matching TRBD2. This CDR3 comprises 14 residues. Trimming cost V 4 bases and J 3 bases; bases outside gene matches: 4. CDR1 is SGHKS and CDR2 is YYEKEE in the germline V gene (reference sequence). The CDR3 loop reads CASSPGTSVYEQYF. In DNA, the CDR3 is TGTGCCAGCAGCCCTGGGACTAGCGTCTACGAGCAGTACTTC. Combining the CDR3 with reference TRBV5-5 and TRBJ2-7 gives the whole variable domain DAGVTQSPTHLIKTRGQQVTLRCSPISGHKSVSWYQQVLGQGPQFIFQYYEKEERGRGNFPDRFSARQFPNYSSELNVNALLLGDSALYLCASSPGTSVYEQYFGPGTRLTVT.

This chain joins TRBV5-1 and TRBJ2-6; unclear D gene. The V gene lost 0 bases and the J gene lost 4 bases, with 5 bases spanning the gap. The CDR3 totals 14 residues. Germline CDR1 SGHRS, CDR2 YFSETQ. The CDR3: CASSLATGANVLTF. Written as DNA, the CDR3 is TGCGCCAGCAGCTTGGCTACAGGGGCCAACGTCCTGACTTTC. The full variable domain, completed using reference TRBV5-1 and TRBJ2-6, is KAGVTQTPRYLIKTRGQQVTLSCSPISGHRSVSWYQQTPGQGLQFLFEYFSETQRNKGNFPGRFSGRQFSNSRSEMNVSTLELGDSALYLCASSLATGANVLTFGAGSRLTVL.

This chain connects TRBV7-9 to TRBJ2-5; D may be TRBD2 (7 bases). Between the trimmed V and J ends, which lost 6 bases and 4 bases, there was a span of 15 bases. The germline CDR1 and CDR2 sequences are SEHNR and FQNEAQ (reference sequence). The CDR3 consists of 14 residues. The CDR3 DNA sequence: TGTGCCAGCAGATCAACAGGGAGGGGAGAGACCCAGTACTTC. As protein: CASRSTGRGETQYF. Supplemented by reference TRBV7-9 and TRBJ2-5, the full variable domain reads DTGVSQNPRHKITKRGQNVTFRCDPISEHNRLYWYRQTLGQGPEFLTYFQNEAQLEKSRLLSDRFSAERPKGSFSTLEIQRTEQGDSAMYLCASRSTGRGETQYFGPGTRLLVL.

In its sample, this clone was seen once. The chain's CDR3 is CASAALAGVTLEQFF. The DNA for the CDR3 is TGCGCCAGCGCGGCACTAGCGGGAGTTACCCTGGAGCAGTTCTTC. This chain connects TRBV5-1 to TRBJ2-1, with 11 bases fitting TRBD2. Germline assignment: CDR1 SGHRS and CDR2 YFSETQ. The V and J ends lost 7 bases and 10 bases, in that order; junction bases with no gene match: 13. This CDR3 has 15 residues.

In this sample, this clone turned up once. The chain joins TRBV9 to TRBJ2-6; perhaps TRBD1 as D (5 bases). Germline assignment: CDR1 SGDLS and CDR2 YYNGEE. Trimming left V 4 bases short and J 1 base short, with 6 bases between. The CDR3 has 14 residues. The CDR3: CASSPGSGANVLTF. DNA of the CDR3: TGTGCCAGCAGCCCAGGGTCTGGGGCCAACGTCCTGACTTTC.

The chain has TRBV5-1 and TRBJ2-2; D call uncertain. The V gene lost 0 bases and the J gene lost 0 bases, with 6 bases spanning the gap. Per germline, CDR1 SGHRS and CDR2 YFSETQ. This CDR3 comprises 15 residues. CDR3 bases: TGCGCCAGCAGCTTGGACGGAACGAACACCGGGGAGCTGTTTTTT. As protein: CASSLDGTNTGELFF.

V is TRBV29-1 and J is TRBJ1-2; 7 nucleotides agree with TRBD1. CDR1 and CDR2 (germline): SQVTM, ANQGSEA. This CDR3 has 11 amino acids. With V trimmed by 7 bases and J by 6 bases, 5 bases remained unmatched. For the CDR3, the DNA is TGCAGCGCTGACAGGGTCCATGGCTACACCTTC. Its translation: CSADRVHGYTF.

In DNA, the CDR3 is TGCGCCAGCAGCCCGAACCCACAGGGAAAGGACACTGAAGCTTTCTTT. Residues: CASSPNPQGKDTEAFF. The chain links TRBV5-1 to TRBJ1-1, with a tentative D call TRBD1 (6 bases). Germline V gives CDR1 SGHRS, CDR2 YFSETQ. V gave up 4 bases and J gave up 3 bases, with 19 bases separating them. The CDR3 extends over 16 amino acids.

DNA for the CDR3: TGTGCCAGCAGCTTAATCCTCGAAAATGAGCAGTTCTTC. It is translated as CASSLILENEQFF. The V gene is TRBV11-2, the J gene TRBJ2-1; D uncertain. Germline loops: CDR1 SGHAT, CDR2 FQNNGV. The CDR3 is 13 residues long. Trimming took 2 bases from V and 7 from J, leaving 9 bases between them.

V usage is TRBV2 and J usage is TRBJ1-3, with D unresolved. The CDR3 sequence is 15 residues long. V lost 11 bases, J lost 1 base, and 18 bases lay in between. The germline gives CDR1 SNHLY, CDR2 FYNNEI. CDR3 in amino acids: CAYIPGSQSGNTIYF. The CDR3, as DNA: TGTGCCTATATTCCAGGTTCCCAATCTGGAAACACCATATATTTT.

The chain employs TRBV6-5 and TRBJ1-5; a weak D match, TRBD1 (5 bases). With 4 bases removed from V and 4 bases from J, the gap between germline ends came to 8 bases. Germline lookup yields CDR1 MNHEY and CDR2 SVGAGI. The CDR3 runs 13 residues. CDR3 coding DNA: TGTGCCAGCAGTTCGACAGAGAATCAGCCCCAGCATTTT. Translating it yields CASSSTENQPQHF.

The chain couples TRBV4-1 to TRBJ1-6; D may be TRBD1 (6 bases). V was pared by 6 bases and J by 1 base, with 19 bases between. Germline CDR1 MGHRA, CDR2 YSYEKL. There are 18 residues in the CDR3. CDR3 DNA: TGCGCCAGCAGACCGAATTCCAGGGGCAGTTCCTATAATTCACCCCTCCACTTT. Its protein product is CASRPNSRGSSYNSPLHF.

This chain uses TRBV27 with TRBJ1-1; D possibly corresponds to TRBD1 (6 bases). Germline CDR1 MNHEY, CDR2 SMNVEV (reference sequence). Trimming removed 5 bases at V and 0 bases at J, with 13 bases between. The CDR3 has 15 amino acids. DNA of the CDR3: TGTGCCAGCAGTGCCTACAGGGAGGTGAACACTGAAGCTTTCTTT. Its protein product is CASSAYREVNTEAFF.

This chain connects TRBV27 to TRBJ2-5; the D gene is possibly TRBD1 (6 bases). The CDR3 spans 14 residues. Trimming stripped 2 bases from V and 3 bases from J, with 10 bases between. Germline CDR1 reads MNHEY; CDR2 reads SMNVEV (reference sequence). CDR3 coding DNA: TGTGCCAGCAGTTTACGGGCAGGGGAAGAGACCCAGTACTTC. Protein sequence: CASSLRAGEETQYF.

The chain has TRBV7-9 and TRBJ1-1; D ambiguous. From germline, CDR1 is SEHNR and CDR2 FQNEAQ (reference sequence). CDR3 length: 14 amino acids. V was trimmed by 0 bases and J by 1 base, leaving 6 bases between them. CDR3 nucleotide sequence: TGTGCCAGCAGCTTAGCCAGTCGGAACACTGAAGCTTTCTTT. Protein product: CASSLASRNTEAFF.

The rearrangement uses TRBV5-8 and TRBJ2-7; D could derive from TRBD1 or TRBD2 (5 bases each). CDR3 length equals 16 residues. V dropped 3 bases and J dropped 6 bases, with 22 bases sitting between them. Germline values: CDR1 SGHTS, CDR2 YDEGEE. CDR3 sequence reads: CASSWKEGREGREQYF. CDR3 coding DNA: TGTGCCAGCAGCTGGAAAGAGGGCAGGGAAGGGCGCGAGCAGTACTTC.

The CDR3 protein is CASSWTGSTDTQYF. DNA for the CDR3: TGTGCCAGCAGCTGGACAGGGAGCACAGATACGCAGTATTTT. The chain combines TRBV7-2 with TRBJ2-3; TRBD1 matches 8 bases. The CDR3 covers 14 residues. Losses at the gene ends were 4 bases for V and 0 bases for J; bases not matched to a gene: 0. The germline gives CDR1 SGHTA, CDR2 FQGNSA.

V usage is TRBV5-4 and J usage is TRBJ2-1; TRBD1 matches 8 bases. J was trimmed by 0 bases and V by 4 bases; bases with no gene match: 6. In germline, CDR1 is SGHNT, CDR2 YYREEE (reference sequence). This CDR3 is 16 amino acids long. DNA of the CDR3: TGTGCCAGCAGCGCAGGGGGCCTCAGCTCCTACAATGAGCAGTTCTTC. It specifies CASSAGGLSSYNEQFF.

V usage is TRBV5-6 and J usage is TRBJ2-2; D not certain. The CDR3 covers 15 residues. CDR1 is SGHDT and CDR2 is YYEEEE in the germline V gene. Trimming removed 2 bases from V and 2 bases from J, with 10 bases in between. The CDR3 coding sequence is TGTGCCAGCAGCTTATGGAAAACCAACACCGGGGAGCTGTTTTTT. It codes for CASSLWKTNTGELFF.

The chain employs TRBV10-2 and TRBJ2-5; D uncertain. Looked up from germline, CDR1 is WSHSY and CDR2 is SAAADI. V lost 4 bases and J lost 1, with 4 bases in between. This CDR3 comprises 12 residues. In DNA form, the CDR3 reads TGCGCCAGCAGTGTCCTCCAAGAGACCCAGTACTTC. Translating gives CASSVLQETQYF.

This clone has only one observation. The V gene is TRBV30, the J gene TRBJ1-2; D not certain. The ends were cut back, 3 bases at V and 5 bases at J, with 13 bases in the middle. The CDR3 runs 13 residues. The germline CDR1 and CDR2 sequences are GTSNPN and SVGIG (reference sequence). In nucleotides, the CDR3 is TGTGCCTGGAGACGGGGTTCCGGGTATGGCTACACCTTC. Amino acids: CAWRRGSGYGYTF.

J is TRBJ2-7 and V is TRBV11-2; 9 positions agree with TRBD1. Germline V gives CDR1 SGHAT, CDR2 FQNNGV. The junction had 12 bases not matched to a gene; V was cut back by 5 bases and J by 1 base. The CDR3 length is 17 residues. The CDR3 nucleotides are TGTGCCAGCAGCCACGATCCCGACAGGGGGTTTTCCTACGAGCAGTACTTC. It is translated as CASSHDPDRGFSYEQYF.

V and J are TRBV19 and TRBJ2-7; 8 bases fit TRBD2. V gave up 5 bases and J gave up 7 bases; unmatched junction bases: 16. This CDR3 is built from 16 residues. Germline CDR1 LNHDA, CDR2 SQIVND (reference sequence). The CDR3 loop reads CASSLRGGTLSSEQYF. CDR3 nucleotides: TGTGCCAGTAGTCTCCGGGGGGGGACGTTATCGAGTGAGCAGTACTTC.

The chain couples TRBV11-2 to TRBJ2-5; no firm D call. Trimming shortened V by 2 bases and J by 1 base, and 5 bases separated the two germline ends. This CDR3 region has 13 residues. Looked up from germline, CDR1 is SGHAT and CDR2 is FQNNGV. CDR3 coding DNA: TGTGCCAGCAGCTTATCACTCCAAGAGACCCAGTACTTC. This translates into CASSLSLQETQYF.

This clone is a singleton in its sample. The chain couples TRBV9 to TRBJ2-7; TRBD2 might be the D (6 bases). CDR3 length equals 14 residues. The germline V gene has CDR1 SGDLS and CDR2 YYNGEE. With 3 bases removed from V and 5 bases from J, the gap between germline ends came to 15 bases. CDR3 amino acids: CASSALSGGDEQYF. The CDR3 nucleotides read TGTGCCAGCAGCGCCCTTAGCGGAGGGGACGAGCAGTACTTC.